These 13 T cell receptor beta chains share one sample of origin, sequenced in a study of T cell changes during pregnancy in multiple sclerosis. The protocol was immunoSEQ multiplex PCR, while the TCRdb copy is restricted to in-frame clones and leaves out a portion. The sample includes about 44,000 clones, 85% to 90% of them seen just once. The sequencing used CD8+ T cells from peripheral blood mononuclear cells, collected after pregnancy. These receptor sequences come from a female donor in good health, enrolled as a control in a pregnancy study.

The gene calls are TRBV23-1 and TRBJ1-3; D is perhaps TRBD1 (6 bases). TRBV23-1 qualifies as an ORF whose function is uncertain. The germline V and J ends were trimmed by 4 bases and 2 bases, with 12 bases remaining between them. The CDR3 covers 15 residues. In DNA form, the CDR3 reads TGCGCCAGCAGTCTGTTGAACAGGGCTGGAAACACCATATATTTT. Protein product: CASSLLNRAGNTIYF.

The chain is built from TRBV16 and TRBJ1-1, with D unclear. V was shortened by 1 base and J by 11 bases, with 11 bases between the two germline ends. The germline V gene has CDR1 KGHSY and CDR2 FQNENV. There are 12 residues in the CDR3. The CDR3 nucleotides are TGTGCCAGCAGCCAATTGTGGCCTGGTGCTTTCTTT. This encodes CASSQLWPGAFF.

V usage is TRBV29-1 and J usage is TRBJ1-2; the D is unclear. CDR1 is SQVTM and CDR2 is ANQGSEA in the germline V gene. V was cut by 0 bases and J by 8 bases, with 7 bases left in between. The length of the CDR3 is 11 residues. The CDR3 protein is CSVEDRRGYTF. The CDR3 DNA sequence: TGCAGCGTTGAAGATCGGCGGGGCTACACCTTC.

This chain joins TRBV13 and TRBJ2-7; D remains unclear. Trimming pared 3 bases from V and 5 bases from J, leaving 11 bases between. Germline CDR1 and CDR2: PRHDT and FYEKMQ (reference sequence). This CDR3 is built from 13 residues. In nucleotides, the CDR3 is TGTGCCAGCAGCTTTTCCCTCGAGGACGAGCAGTACTTC. This gives the protein CASSFSLEDEQYF.

V and J are TRBV2 and TRBJ1-2, with D hard to call. The V and J ends lost 6 bases and 4 bases respectively, with 9 bases between them. This CDR3 is built from 12 residues. CDR1 is SNHLY, CDR2 FYNNEI, per germline. This CDR3 reads CASRGAVYGYTF. CDR3 bases: TGTGCCAGCAGGGGAGCTGTCTATGGCTACACCTTC.

This chain connects TRBV7-9 to TRBJ2-6; D not certain. The CDR3 totals 16 residues. The germline V gene encodes CDR1 SEHNR and CDR2 FQNEAQ (reference sequence). V lost 10 bases and J lost 0, with 16 bases in between. The CDR3: CATHDGDLSGANVLTF. CDR3 DNA: TGTGCCACCCATGACGGAGACCTCTCTGGGGCCAACGTCCTGACTTTC.

This chain links TRBV7-6 with TRBJ1-1; no reliable D call. V lost 5 bases and J lost 0, with 10 bases in between. The germline V gene encodes CDR1 SGHVS and CDR2 FNYEAQ. The CDR3 has 14 amino acids. CDR3 nucleotide sequence: TGTGCCAGCAGCCCCTCGCGGATGAACACTGAAGCTTTCTTT. Translating it yields CASSPSRMNTEAFF.

The chain carries TRBV5-4 and TRBJ2-2, with D perhaps matching TRBD1 (6 bases). The germline CDR1 and CDR2 sequences are SGHNT and YYREEE (reference sequence). The V and J ends lost 4 bases and 1 base respectively, with 11 bases between them. The length of the CDR3 is 15 residues. For the CDR3, the DNA is TGTGCCAGCAGCCATAGACAGGTGAACACCGGGGAGCTGTTTTTT. This sequence encodes CASSHRQVNTGELFF.

The chain links TRBV7-9 to TRBJ2-2; 11 nucleotides match TRBD2. With V trimmed by 5 bases and J by 4 bases, 6 bases remained unmatched. This CDR3 spans 16 amino acids. The germline CDR1 and CDR2 sequences are SEHNR and FQNEAQ (reference sequence). CDR3 sequence (DNA): TGTGCCAGCAGCCAAACTAGCGGGGGAGGCACCGGGGAGCTGTTTTTT. Amino acid sequence: CASSQTSGGGTGELFF.

The chain links TRBV13 to TRBJ1-3, with D perhaps matching TRBD1 (6 bases). Trimming took 1 base from V and 0 from J, leaving 16 bases between them. The CDR3 is 18 residues long. Per the germline V gene, CDR1 is PRHDT and CDR2 is FYEKMQ (reference sequence). The chain's CDR3 is CASSLETGTTSSGNTIYF. The CDR3 nucleotides read TGTGCCAGCAGCTTAGAGACAGGTACCACGAGCTCTGGAAACACCATATATTTT.

J is TRBJ1-5 and V is TRBV27, with a weak D call TRBD1 (5 bases). V was trimmed by 6 bases and J by 6 bases, leaving 18 bases between them. The CDR3 length is 15 residues. Per the germline V gene, CDR1 is MNHEY and CDR2 is SMNVEV (reference sequence). CDR3 sequence reads: CASSRGFAESQPQHF. In DNA, the CDR3 is TGTGCCAGCAGCCGGGGGTTCGCGGAGAGTCAGCCCCAGCATTTT.

The chain carries TRBV7-9 and TRBJ2-1; a weak D match, TRBD1 (5 bases). Germline CDR1 SEHNR, CDR2 FQNEAQ (reference sequence). The CDR3 loop spans 14 amino acids. The V end lost 3 bases, the J end lost 4 bases, and 10 bases lay between the germline ends. The CDR3 is CASSFAGPYNEQFF. DNA for the CDR3: TGTGCCAGCAGCTTTGCAGGGCCATACAATGAGCAGTTCTTC.

The chain employs TRBV5-4 and TRBJ2-7; tentatively, D is TRBD1 (5 bases). Per germline, CDR1 SGHNT and CDR2 YYREEE (reference sequence). The CDR3 totals 14 residues. Trimming cost V 0 bases and J 2 bases, with 9 bases left between them. This CDR3 is CASSLAPGTYEQYF. For the CDR3, the DNA is TGTGCCAGCAGCTTGGCCCCAGGGACCTACGAGCAGTACTTC.